These 31 T cell receptor beta chains share one sample of origin, sequenced in a study of blood T cell repertoires in COVID-19. Generated by immunoSEQ multiplex PCR, the TCRdb table keeps only in-frame clones and is missing some. The sample has more than 150,000 clones; approximately 84% are singletons. The specimen sequenced was peripheral blood. These receptors were collected from a man between 18 and 35 years old with active or convalescent COVID-19.

This chain connects TRBV2 to TRBJ2-1, with 10 bases that match TRBD2. The CDR3 is 15 amino acids. V lost 5 bases to trimming and J lost 6 bases; unmatched junction nucleotides: 7. Per the germline V gene, CDR1 is SNHLY and CDR2 is FYNNEI. The CDR3 sequence: CASSLLAGKLNEQFF. The CDR3 DNA follows: TGTGCCAGCAGTCTACTAGCGGGAAAACTCAATGAGCAGTTCTTC.

The chain couples TRBV9 to TRBJ2-5; 7 nucleotides agree with TRBD1. V gave up 4 bases and J gave up 0 bases; unmatched junction bases: 9. The CDR3 is 16 amino acids. Germline V lookup: CDR1 SGDLS, CDR2 YYNGEE. CDR3 sequence (DNA): TGTGCCAGCAGCCTACGGACAGGCCTGTACCAAGAGACCCAGTACTTC. Translating it yields CASSLRTGLYQETQYF.

The rearrangement uses TRBV5-1 and TRBJ1-2, with D possibly matching TRBD1 (6 bases). This CDR3 contains 15 residues. Germline-derived CDR1 and CDR2 are SGHRS and YFSETQ. V lost 6 bases and J 5 bases, leaving 20 bases between the germline ends. This CDR3 reads CASNRAPGERYGYTF. As DNA, the CDR3 is TGCGCCAGCAACCGCGCCCCAGGGGAGAGGTATGGCTACACCTTC.

This clone was seen repeatedly, ten times or more. The J gene is TRBJ2-7, the V gene TRBV5-1; D uncertain. The CDR3 consists of 14 residues. Trimming cost V 0 bases and J 2 bases, with 9 bases left between them. Germline V CDR1 and CDR2: SGHRS, YFSETQ. The CDR3 nucleotides are TGCGCCAGCAGCTTGGGTCCTATGACCTACGAGCAGTACTTC. This gives the protein CASSLGPMTYEQYF.

J is TRBJ2-7 and V is TRBV5-1, with unresolved D. This CDR3 region has 12 residues. Germline lookup yields CDR1 SGHRS and CDR2 YFSETQ. V gave up 4 bases and J gave up 2 bases, with 7 bases separating them. This chain's CDR3 is CASSGLTYEQYF. The DNA of the CDR3 is TGCGCCAGCAGCGGGCTTACCTACGAGCAGTACTTC.

The chain joins TRBV7-3 to TRBJ1-1; D not resolved. From germline, CDR1 is SGHTA and CDR2 FQGTGA. With 0 bases removed from V and 1 base from J, the gap between germline ends came to 6 bases. This CDR3 spans 14 amino acids. In nucleotides, the CDR3 is TGTGCCAGCAGCTTAACTGGGCAGAACACTGAAGCTTTCTTT. Protein: CASSLTGQNTEAFF.

The V and J genes are TRBV19 and TRBJ2-2, with TRBD2 matching 10 bases. CDR1 LNHDA and CDR2 SQIVND come from the germline V gene (reference sequence). The J segment lost 4 bases and the V segment lost 8 bases, leaving 19 bases of the junction unmatched. The CDR3 contains 19 residues. CDR3 nucleotides: TGTGCCAGTGGGAACCTTCGGGCTAGCGGGAGTGGTGGCACCGGGGAGCTGTTTTTT. Protein: CASGNLRASGSGGTGELFF.

The CDR3 protein is CACNRGPSNQPQHF. The CDR3 region has the DNA TGTGCCTGCAACAGGGGGCCGAGCAATCAGCCCCAGCATTTT. The rearrangement joins TRBV19 to TRBJ1-5; 9 positions match TRBD1. V lost 11 bases, J lost 1 base, and 6 bases stayed unmatched. The CDR3 length is 14 residues. Germline V lookup: CDR1 LNHDA, CDR2 SQIVND (reference sequence).

V usage is TRBV5-4 and J usage is TRBJ2-5; the match to TRBD1 covers 10 bases. Germline V lookup: CDR1 SGHNT, CDR2 YYREEE (reference sequence). This CDR3 has 15 residues. Germline trimming cut 4 bases from V and 3 bases from J; bases unmatched to any gene: 6. This CDR3 reads CASSIPGTGEETQYF. CDR3 DNA sequence: TGTGCCAGCAGCATCCCCGGGACAGGGGAAGAGACCCAGTACTTC.

J is TRBJ2-7 and V is TRBV28; 8 nucleotides line up with TRBD1. With V trimmed by 4 bases and J by 1 base, 9 bases remained unmatched. Germline loops: CDR1 MDHEN, CDR2 SYDVKM. The CDR3 contains 16 residues. CDR3: CASSWITGGKSYEQYF. CDR3 in DNA: TGTGCCAGCAGTTGGATAACAGGGGGAAAATCCTACGAGCAGTACTTC.

The chain links TRBV7-9 to TRBJ1-2; 9 bases match TRBD1. The CDR3 extends over 15 amino acids. Germline V lookup: CDR1 SEHNR, CDR2 FQNEAQ (reference sequence). Losses at the gene ends were 2 bases for V and 4 bases for J; bases not matched to a gene: 5. CDR3 sequence: CASSLTQTGGYGYTF. The CDR3 DNA follows: TGTGCCAGCAGCTTAACCCAGACAGGGGGCTATGGCTACACCTTC.

CDR3 sequence: CASSLLGGQGKYEQYF. CDR3 coding DNA: TGTGCCAGCAGTTTATTAGGGGGACAGGGTAAATACGAGCAGTACTTC. The V call is TRBV28, the J call TRBJ2-7; 9 bases align to TRBD1. CDR1 is MDHEN and CDR2 is SYDVKM in the germline V gene. V dropped 1 base and J dropped 4; count of bases not matched to a gene: 8. This CDR3 region has 16 residues. Full variable domain (outside the CDR3, taken from reference TRBV28 and TRBJ2-7): DVKVTQSSRYLVKRTGEKVFLECVQDMDHENMFWYRQDPGLGLRLIYFSYDVKMKEKGDIPEGYSVSREKKERFSLILESASTNQTSMYLCASSLLGGQGKYEQYFGPGTRLTVT.

The chain combines TRBV5-4 with TRBJ1-3, with D possibly TRBD1 on 5 matching bases. This CDR3 has 14 amino acids. Trimming took off 6 bases at V and 0 bases at J, with 10 bases between the two ends. Germline CDR1 and CDR2: SGHNT and YYREEE (reference sequence). DNA for the CDR3: TGTGCCAGCAAACGTCAGGGCTCTGGAAACACCATATATTTT. It translates to CASKRQGSGNTIYF.

This chain joins TRBV4-2 and TRBJ2-3; a possible D gene is TRBD1 (5 bases). The germline V gene has CDR1 LGHNA and CDR2 YNFKEQ. CDR3 length: 18 amino acids. With 1 base removed from V and 2 bases from J, the gap between germline ends came to 19 bases. CDR3 sequence (DNA): TGTGCCAGCAGCCAAGTAGGGGCAGGAGCTATCCTCACAGATACGCAGTATTTT. It translates to CASSQVGAGAILTDTQYF.

This clone was observed a handful of times. This chain's CDR3 is CASRRQGPDTQYF. The CDR3 DNA sequence: TGTGCCAGCAGGCGACAGGGTCCAGATACGCAGTATTTT. The chain employs TRBV12-3 or TRBV12-4 and TRBJ2-3; 7 bases fit TRBD1. This CDR3 is 13 amino acids long. V shed 6 bases and J 4 bases; nucleotides not matched to a gene: 4.

This chain links TRBV5-6 with TRBJ1-2; 9 bases line up with TRBD1. The junction had 2 bases not matched to a gene; V was cut back by 4 bases and J by 4 bases. This CDR3 has 13 residues. Per the germline V gene, CDR1 is SGHDT and CDR2 is YYEEEE. The CDR3 spells CASSPDRGYGYTF. CDR3 nucleotides: TGTGCCAGCAGCCCGGACAGGGGCTATGGCTACACCTTC.

The chain uses TRBV3-1 (or the pseudogene TRBV3-2) and TRBJ2-5; a possible D gene is TRBD1 (5 bases). Germline CDR1 and CDR2: LGHDT and YNNKEL (reference sequence). The V and J ends lost 0 bases and 6 bases respectively, with 17 bases between them. The CDR3 loop spans 16 amino acids. CDR3 sequence: CASSQEPAGSGKTQYF. In nucleotides, the CDR3 is TGTGCCAGCAGCCAAGAGCCCGCAGGGTCTGGGAAGACCCAGTACTTC.

This clone was seen just once. The V and J genes are TRBV7-2 and TRBJ2-4; TRBD2 aligns across 9 bases. The CDR3 runs 19 residues. J gave up 1 base and V 2 bases, and 12 bases lay outside the gene matches. Per the germline V gene, CDR1 is SGHTA and CDR2 is FQGNSA. The CDR3 reads CASSLRSGSGGNAKNIQYF. As DNA, the CDR3 is TGTGCCAGCAGCTTAAGGTCGGGTAGCGGGGGCAATGCCAAAAACATTCAGTACTTC.

For the CDR3, the DNA is TGTGCCATCAGTACCGACAGCTATAGCAATCAGCCCCAGCATTTT. This sequence encodes CAISTDSYSNQPQHF. This chain joins TRBV10-3 and TRBJ1-5; maybe TRBD1 (5 bases). V shed 5 bases and J shed 0 bases, with 11 bases lying between them. This CDR3 region has 15 residues. The germline CDR1 and CDR2 sequences are ENHRY and SYGVKD.

This clone was observed a handful of times. The rearrangement uses TRBV5-4 and TRBJ1-1; D is possibly TRBD1 (6 bases). V shed 3 bases and J shed 2 bases, with 11 bases lying between them. This CDR3 spans 14 amino acids. CDR1 and CDR2 (germline): SGHNT, YYREEE (reference sequence). The CDR3 here is CASSYTGTNTEAFF. CDR3 sequence (DNA): TGTGCCAGCAGCTATACCGGGACAAACACTGAAGCTTTCTTT.

The chain is built from TRBV27 and TRBJ2-3; TRBD2 aligns across 9 bases. The CDR3 contains 18 residues. CDR1 and CDR2 (germline): MNHEY, SMNVEV (reference sequence). The V segment lost 3 bases and the J segment 5 bases; nucleotides outside the gene matches: 15. CDR3: CASSFTGSGLAMGDTQYF. DNA of the CDR3: TGTGCCAGCAGTTTCACGGGTTCGGGACTAGCAATGGGAGATACGCAGTATTTT.

V and J are TRBV5-4 and TRBJ1-6, with D possibly matching TRBD1 (5 bases). V lost 0 bases, J lost 8 bases, and 12 bases lay in between. The germline V gene has CDR1 SGHNT and CDR2 YYREEE (reference sequence). The CDR3 totals 15 residues. In DNA form, the CDR3 reads TGTGCCAGCAGCTTGGATCCAGGGTGGGATTCACCCCTCCACTTT. This translates into CASSLDPGWDSPLHF.

A remark on this clone: Sequence at one end of the junction differs from germline and may be a read error. This chain connects TRBV10-3 to TRBJ1-3; D is ambiguous. The germline CDR1 and CDR2 sequences are ENHRY and SYGVKD. The CDR3 has 13 residues. The CDR3 sequence: CAIREEVGNTIYF. CDR3 in DNA: TGTGCCATCCGTGAGGAGGTTGGAAACACCATATATTTT.

The chain joins TRBV11-1 to TRBJ1-6; a possible D gene is TRBD1 (6 bases). This CDR3 is built from 16 residues. The germline gives CDR1 SGHAT, CDR2 FQDESV (reference sequence). V gave up 5 bases and J gave up 7 bases, with 18 bases separating them. CDR3 sequence (DNA): TGTGCCAGCAGCCAACGGCCGGGACAAGGGAATTCACCCCTCCACTTT. This codes for CASSQRPGQGNSPLHF.

This clone showed up just once. This chain joins TRBV11-2 and TRBJ1-2; D is unresolved. The CDR3 sequence is 16 residues long. Germline-derived CDR1 and CDR2 are SGHAT and FQNNGV. V was pared by 5 bases and J by 8 bases, with 24 bases between. Written as DNA, the CDR3 is TGTGCCAGCAGCCGAATCGACGCCAAACTACTATGGGGCTACACCTTC. Translated: CASSRIDAKLLWGYTF.

This chain joins TRBV7-6 and TRBJ2-1; 7 positions match TRBD2. CDR3 length equals 15 residues. Germline lookup yields CDR1 SGHVS and CDR2 FNYEAQ. The ends lost 2 bases at V and 5 bases at J; junction bases unmatched: 6. The CDR3 DNA follows: TGTGCCAGCAGCTTAAGACTAGCAGCAGACAATGAGCAGTTCTTC. Protein: CASSLRLAADNEQFF.

The gene calls are TRBV11-2 and TRBJ2-3; D not certain. CDR3 length equals 15 residues. The ends were cut back, 1 base at V and 0 bases at J, with 8 bases in the middle. From germline, CDR1 is SGHAT and CDR2 FQNNGV. Here the CDR3 DNA reads TGTGCCAGCAGCTTAGGAACAGCTAGCACAGATACGCAGTATTTT. It translates to CASSLGTASTDTQYF.

This chain connects TRBV16 to TRBJ1-6; weak D call: TRBD1 (5 bases). V lost 0 bases to trimming and J lost 10 bases, with 10 bases between them. From germline, CDR1 is KGHSY and CDR2 FQNENV. The CDR3 runs 14 residues. CDR3 bases: TGTGCCAGCAGCCAATCCGGGGGGGACTCACCCCTCCACTTT. Its protein is CASSQSGGDSPLHF. The full variable domain, with the rest looked up from reference TRBV16 and TRBJ1-6, is GEEVAQTPKHLVRGEGQKAKLYCAPIKGHSYVFWYQQVLKNEFKFLISFQNENVFDETGMPKERFSAKCLPNSPCSLEIQATKLEDSAVYFCASSQSGGDSPLHFGNGTRLTVT.

J is TRBJ2-1 and V is TRBV7-2, with TRBD2 matching over 10 bases. Germline V gene data show CDR1 as SGHTA and CDR2 as FQGNSA. This CDR3 region has 14 residues. V lost 2 bases and J lost 9; bases outside the gene matches: 4. CDR3 loop: CASSLSLAGLEQFF. The CDR3 DNA reads TGTGCCAGCAGCTTATCACTAGCGGGACTTGAGCAGTTCTTC.

This rearrangement joins TRBV5-1 to TRBJ2-6; unclear D gene. The CDR3 contains 16 residues. The V gene lost 4 bases and the J gene lost 0 bases, with 11 bases spanning the gap. The germline V gene has CDR1 SGHRS and CDR2 YFSETQ. The CDR3 region has the DNA TGCGCCAGCAGCCGAACCCTAATCTCTGGGGCCAACGTCCTGACTTTC. This gives the protein CASSRTLISGANVLTF.

This sequence joins TRBV4-2 and TRBJ1-5; D is uncertain. The length of the CDR3 is 16 residues. Germline V gene data show CDR1 as LGHNA and CDR2 as YNFKEQ. Trimming removed 0 bases at V and 2 bases at J, with 11 bases between. The DNA for the CDR3 is TGTGCCAGCAGCCAAGATATAGATATTGGCAATCAGCCCCAGCATTTT. Translating it yields CASSQDIDIGNQPQHF.